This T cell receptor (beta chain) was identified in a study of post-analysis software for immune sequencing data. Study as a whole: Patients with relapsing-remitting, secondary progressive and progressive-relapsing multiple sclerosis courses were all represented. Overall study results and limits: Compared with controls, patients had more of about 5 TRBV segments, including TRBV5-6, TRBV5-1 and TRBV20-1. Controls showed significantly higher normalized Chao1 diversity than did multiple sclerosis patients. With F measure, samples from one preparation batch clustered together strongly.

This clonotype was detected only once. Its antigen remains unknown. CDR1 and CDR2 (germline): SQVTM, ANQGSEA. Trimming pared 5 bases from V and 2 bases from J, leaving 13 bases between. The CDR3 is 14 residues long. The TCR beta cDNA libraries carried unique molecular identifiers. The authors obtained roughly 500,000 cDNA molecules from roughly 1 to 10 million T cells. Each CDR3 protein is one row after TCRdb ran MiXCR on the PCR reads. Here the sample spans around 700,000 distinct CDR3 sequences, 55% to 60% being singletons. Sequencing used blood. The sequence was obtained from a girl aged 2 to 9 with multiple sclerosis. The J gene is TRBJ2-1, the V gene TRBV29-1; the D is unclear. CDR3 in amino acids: CSVIWAVTYNEQFF. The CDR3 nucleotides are TGCAGCGTTATTTGGGCCGTTACCTACAATGAGCAGTTCTTC.